Below, 9 T cell receptor beta chains from the same sample are listed, as sequenced in a study of T-cell memory formation after mild COVID-19. TCRdb recomputed calls from the 5' RACE reads with MiXCR, one row per CDR3 protein. The table records hundreds of thousands of distinct CDR3 sequences, roughly 15% of them present only once. The sequencing sample was made of PBMCs or a T cell subset sorted from them (not recorded which). The receptors stem from a man aged 18 to 29 who had mild COVID-19 (a few samples of this study predate the infection). Cell type and time point are not known.

V is TRBV5-1 and J is TRBJ1-2, with 7 bases aligning to TRBD1. Germline V gene data show CDR1 as SGHRS and CDR2 as YFSETQ. The CDR3 has 16 residues. V lost 7 bases and J lost 0; bases outside the gene matches: 12. Here the CDR3 reads CASGPRSGQANYGYTF. In DNA, the CDR3 is TGCGCCAGCGGCCCGAGGAGCGGACAGGCTAACTATGGCTACACCTTC.

V gene TRBV6-2 or TRBV6-3 combines with J gene TRBJ2-7; a possible D gene is TRBD2 (6 bases). Germline V CDR1 and CDR2: MNHEY, SVGEGT. This CDR3 has 14 amino acids. V was pared by 2 bases and J by 6 bases, with 14 bases between. CDR3: CASSYGTASGEQYF. The CDR3, as DNA: TGTGCCAGCAGTTACGGGACTGCCTCTGGCGAGCAGTACTTC.

This clonotype was found a few times. This chain connects TRBV10-2 to TRBJ2-7, with D perhaps TRBD1 (6 bases). The germline V and J ends were trimmed by 6 bases and 6 bases, with 6 bases remaining between them. The CDR3 has 10 residues. The germline V gene has CDR1 WSHSY and CDR2 SAAADI. Written as DNA, the CDR3 is TGCGCCAGCAGGGGGGCCGAGCAGTACTTC. Translating gives CASRGAEQYF.

This clonotype has a count of ten or more. The chain employs TRBV12-3 or TRBV12-4 and TRBJ2-1; 7 bases align to TRBD2. There are 16 residues in the CDR3. Trimming removed 7 bases from V and 0 bases from J; junction bases left unmatched: 9. The CDR3 DNA follows: TGTGCCAGCACCACAAGACTAGCAAGCTCCTACAATGAGCAGTTCTTC. This encodes CASTTRLASSYNEQFF.

This clonotype occurred many times. The rearrangement joins TRBV29-1 to TRBJ1-1, with TRBD1 as a possible D gene (5 bases). CDR3 length equals 14 residues. The V and J ends lost 1 base and 4 bases respectively, with 13 bases between them. The germline V gene has CDR1 SQVTM and CDR2 ANQGSEA. In DNA form, the CDR3 reads TGCAGCGTTGAAGGGGGCAGGTTCGCCACTGAAGCTTTCTTT. Amino acids: CSVEGGRFATEAFF.

The chain couples TRBV7-9 to TRBJ1-2, with 9 bases fitting TRBD1. The ends lost 5 bases at V and 7 bases at J; junction bases unmatched: 11. The CDR3 has 15 residues. Germline CDR1 is SEHNR and CDR2 is FQNEAQ (reference sequence). The CDR3 DNA sequence: TGTGCCAGCAGCCAGCAGCTCGGGACAGGGTTTGGCTACACCTTC. It codes for CASSQQLGTGFGYTF.

The J gene is TRBJ2-7, the V gene TRBV4-3, with 8 bases matching TRBD1. Per the germline V gene, CDR1 is LGHNA and CDR2 is YSLEER. CDR3 length: 16 residues. V lost 0 bases and J lost 2; bases outside the gene matches: 6. This CDR3 is CASSQDLGDRTYEQYF. The CDR3, as DNA: TGCGCCAGCAGCCAAGATCTGGGGGACAGGACCTACGAGCAGTACTTC.

The rearrangement joins TRBV7-9 to TRBJ2-3; D is tentatively TRBD1 or TRBD2 (5 bases each). This CDR3 has 13 amino acids. Germline V gene sequence: CDR1 SEHNR, CDR2 FQNEAQ (reference sequence). V lost 4 bases to trimming and J lost 7 bases, with 12 bases between them. CDR3 DNA: TGTGCCAGCAGCTCCGGGACCCCTTATACGCAGTATTTT. Protein: CASSSGTPYTQYF.

The CDR3, as DNA: TGTGCCAGCAGCTTAGATGGGAGTCGCCAAGAGACCCAGTACTTC. Protein product: CASSLDGSRQETQYF. J is TRBJ2-5 and V is TRBV7-9; possible D gene TRBD2, 5 bases. Germline V lookup: CDR1 SEHNR, CDR2 FQNEAQ (reference sequence). The CDR3 totals 15 residues. The V and J ends lost 1 base and 1 base respectively, with 10 bases between them.